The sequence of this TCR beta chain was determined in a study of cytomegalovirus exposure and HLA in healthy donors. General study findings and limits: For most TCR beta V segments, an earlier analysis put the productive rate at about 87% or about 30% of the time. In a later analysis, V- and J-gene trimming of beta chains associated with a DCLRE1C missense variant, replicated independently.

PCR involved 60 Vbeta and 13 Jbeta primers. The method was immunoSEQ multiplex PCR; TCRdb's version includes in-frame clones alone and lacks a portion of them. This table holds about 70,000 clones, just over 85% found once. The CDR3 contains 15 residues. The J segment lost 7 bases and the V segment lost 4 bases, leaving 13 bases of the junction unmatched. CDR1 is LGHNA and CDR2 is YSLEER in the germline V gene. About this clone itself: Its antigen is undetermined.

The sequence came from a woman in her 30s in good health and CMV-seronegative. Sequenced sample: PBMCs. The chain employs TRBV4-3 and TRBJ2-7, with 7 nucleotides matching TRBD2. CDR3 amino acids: CASSLERGHSREQYF. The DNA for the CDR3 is TGCGCCAGCAGCCTAGAGCGGGGCCACTCTCGGGAGCAGTACTTC.